This note documents a single T cell receptor beta chain sequence. The antigen this receptor binds is unknown. There are no base qualities to consult, and no much larger clone falls within one base. Each collaborating institution followed its own protocols to collect whole blood in K2EDTA tubes. For TCRbeta analysis, collaborators shipped samples as frozen whole blood, isolated PBMCs, or DNA extracted from either of those sample types. CDR1 and CDR2 (MNHEY, SVGAGI) derive from the germline V gene. The germline ends are 6 bases apart after V is trimmed by 6 bases and J by 7 bases. Measured from the cysteine to the phenylalanine, the CDR3 is 10 residues long. Just CDR3 DNA is preserved here, 30 bases in frame from base 1. This sample was taken from a study of blood T cell repertoires in COVID-19 (dated by TCRdb to the early 2020s). A note on the overall study: Samples covering the acute and convalescent phases of COVID-19 were provided by collaborators in the United States, Italy and Spain. The material from the prospective study consisted of cDNA or gDNA derived from T cells, B-cell-depleted T cells, or PBMCs. The dataset comprised deeply sampled blood TCRbeta repertoires from subjects exposed to, actively infected with, or recovered from COVID-19. The repertoires were made available in a free public database intended to serve as a resource for research on the immune response to SARS-CoV-2. The samples were drawn from two sources: the first 160 participants of the ongoing ImmuneRACE study, and 1,254 subjects contributed by 6 global collaborators. The sample metadata nearly always contained a de-identified subject ID, COVID-19 status, age in years and sex. HLA class I and class II types, where available, came from metadata supplied by the sample provider rather than from assay-based typing. Results and caveats for the whole study, not just this receptor: The amount of clinical and demographic metadata varied by source and participant and was provided uncurated.

TCRbeta CDR3 regions were amplified from genomic DNA using the immunoSEQ Assay, a bias-controlled multiplex PCR. From the authors' description of their analysis: The number of nucleated cells in each sample was estimated by amplification of reference gene primers within the assay. To quantify the absolute abundance of each unique TCRbeta CDR3 rearrangement, sequence reads were collapsed and filtered. For each sample, productive Simpson clonality was calculated as the square root of Simpson's diversity index over productive rearrangements. TCRdb's version of the immuneACCESS table is confined to in-frame rearrangements and falls short of the full clone set. An unresolved V gene accounts for under half of the shortfall where checked; the remainder is of unknown origin. The V and J calls and clone size are taken from that table; D and trimming were inferred from the DNA. Across this sample there are about 230,000 clones, with around 84% seen only once. The ten largest clones add up to around 0.89% of the sample.

The rearrangement combines TRBV6-5 with TRBJ1-1; there is no confident call for the D gene. This receptor was obtained from a man in his forties with acute or convalescent COVID-19. Input material: peripheral blood. The sequence in DNA is TGTGCCAGCAGCAGTATTGAAGCTTTCTTT. It codes for CASSSIEAFF.